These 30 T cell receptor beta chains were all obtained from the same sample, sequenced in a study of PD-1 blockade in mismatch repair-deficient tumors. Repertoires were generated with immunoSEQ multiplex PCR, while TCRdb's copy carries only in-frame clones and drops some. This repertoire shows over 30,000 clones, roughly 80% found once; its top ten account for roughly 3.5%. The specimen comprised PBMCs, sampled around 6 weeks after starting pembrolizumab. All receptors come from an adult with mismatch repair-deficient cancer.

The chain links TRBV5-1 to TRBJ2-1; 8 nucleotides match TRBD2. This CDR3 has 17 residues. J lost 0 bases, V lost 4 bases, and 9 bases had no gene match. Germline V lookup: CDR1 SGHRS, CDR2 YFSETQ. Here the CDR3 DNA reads TGCGCCAGCAGCCCCAGCGGGGGAGCACCCTCCTACAATGAGCAGTTCTTC. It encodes CASSPSGGAPSYNEQFF.

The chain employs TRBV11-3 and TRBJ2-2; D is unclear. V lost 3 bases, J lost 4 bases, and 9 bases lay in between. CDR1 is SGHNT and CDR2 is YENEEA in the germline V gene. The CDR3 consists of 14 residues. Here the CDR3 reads CASSLGRSTGELFF. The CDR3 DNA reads TGTGCCAGCAGCTTGGGCAGGTCCACCGGGGAGCTGTTTTTT.

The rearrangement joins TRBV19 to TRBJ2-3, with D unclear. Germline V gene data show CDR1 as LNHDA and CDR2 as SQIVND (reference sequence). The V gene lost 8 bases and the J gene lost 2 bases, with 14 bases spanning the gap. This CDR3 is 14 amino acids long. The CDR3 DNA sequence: TGTGCCAGTCCCCCTGCGTTAGCCACAGATACGCAGTATTTT. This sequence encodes CASPPALATDTQYF.

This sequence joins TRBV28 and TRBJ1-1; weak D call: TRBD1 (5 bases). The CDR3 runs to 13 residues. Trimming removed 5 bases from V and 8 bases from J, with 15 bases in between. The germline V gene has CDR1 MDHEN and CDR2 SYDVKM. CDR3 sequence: CASSPGGREEAFF. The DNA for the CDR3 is TGTGCCAGCAGTCCCGGGGGGAGGGAGGAAGCTTTCTTT.

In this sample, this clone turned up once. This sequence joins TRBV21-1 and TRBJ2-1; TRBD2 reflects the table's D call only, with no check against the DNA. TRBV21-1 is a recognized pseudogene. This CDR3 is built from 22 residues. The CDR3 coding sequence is TGTGCCAGCAGCAAAGCGCTCCCGCCAGACAGGACTAGCGGTTGGACCTACAATGAGCAGTTCTTC. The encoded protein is CASSKALPPDRTSGWTYNEQFF.

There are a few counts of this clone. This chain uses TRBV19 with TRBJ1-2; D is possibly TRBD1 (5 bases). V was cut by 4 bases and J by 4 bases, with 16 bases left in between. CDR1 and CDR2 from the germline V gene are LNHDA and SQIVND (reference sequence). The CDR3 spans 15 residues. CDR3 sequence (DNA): TGTGCCAGTAGTACATCACCCGGACAAATCTATGGCTACACCTTC. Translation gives CASSTSPGQIYGYTF.

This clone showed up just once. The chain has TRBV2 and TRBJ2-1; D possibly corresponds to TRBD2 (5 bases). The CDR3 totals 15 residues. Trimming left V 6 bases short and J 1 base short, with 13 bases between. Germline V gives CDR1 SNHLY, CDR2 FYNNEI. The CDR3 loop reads CASREHRGSYNEQFF. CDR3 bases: TGTGCCAGCAGGGAACACCGGGGATCCTACAATGAGCAGTTCTTC.

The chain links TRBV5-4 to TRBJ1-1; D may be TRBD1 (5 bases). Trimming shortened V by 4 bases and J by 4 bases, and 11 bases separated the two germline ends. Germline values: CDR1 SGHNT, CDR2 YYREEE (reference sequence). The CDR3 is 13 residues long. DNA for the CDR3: TGTGCCAGCAGCCCAGGGCGGTTCACTGAAGCTTTCTTT. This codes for CASSPGRFTEAFF. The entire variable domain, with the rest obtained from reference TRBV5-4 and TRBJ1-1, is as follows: ETGVTQSPTHLIKTRGQQVTLRCSSQSGHNTVSWYQQALGQGPQFIFQYYREEENGRGNFPPRFSGLQFPNYSSELNVNALELDDSALYLCASSPGRFTEAFFGQGTRLTVV.

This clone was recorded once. CDR3 nucleotides: TGTGCCAGCAGCCCAACAGGGATGGGCAATCAGCCCCAGCATTTT. The encoded protein is CASSPTGMGNQPQHF. V gene TRBV9 combines with J gene TRBJ1-5; perhaps TRBD1 as D (6 bases). The CDR3 contains 15 residues. Looked up from germline, CDR1 is SGDLS and CDR2 is YYNGEE. V was pared by 4 bases and J by 2 bases, with 13 bases between.

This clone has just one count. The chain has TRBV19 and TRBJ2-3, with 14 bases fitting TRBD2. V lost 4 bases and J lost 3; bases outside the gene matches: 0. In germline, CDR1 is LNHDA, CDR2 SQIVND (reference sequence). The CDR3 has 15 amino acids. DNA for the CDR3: TGTGCCAGTAGTAGGACTAGCGGGAGGACAGATACGCAGTATTTT. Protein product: CASSRTSGRTDTQYF.

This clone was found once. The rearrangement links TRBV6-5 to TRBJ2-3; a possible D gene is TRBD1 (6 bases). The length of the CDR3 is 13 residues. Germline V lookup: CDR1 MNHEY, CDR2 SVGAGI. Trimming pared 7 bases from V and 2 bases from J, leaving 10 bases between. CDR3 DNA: TGTGCCAGCACGTCGGGACACACAGATACGCAGTATTTT. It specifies CASTSGHTDTQYF.

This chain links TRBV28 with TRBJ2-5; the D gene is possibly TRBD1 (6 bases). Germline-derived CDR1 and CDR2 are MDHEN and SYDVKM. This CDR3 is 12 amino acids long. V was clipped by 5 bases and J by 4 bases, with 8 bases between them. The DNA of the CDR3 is TGTGCCAGCAGTCTCAGGGGAGAGACCCAGTACTTC. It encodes CASSLRGETQYF.

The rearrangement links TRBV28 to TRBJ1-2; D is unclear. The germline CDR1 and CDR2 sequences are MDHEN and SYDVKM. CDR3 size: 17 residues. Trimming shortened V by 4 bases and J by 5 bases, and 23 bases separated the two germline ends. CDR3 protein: CASSSGLTPFYTYGYTF. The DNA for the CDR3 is TGTGCCAGCAGTTCTGGACTGACTCCCTTCTATACTTATGGCTACACCTTC.

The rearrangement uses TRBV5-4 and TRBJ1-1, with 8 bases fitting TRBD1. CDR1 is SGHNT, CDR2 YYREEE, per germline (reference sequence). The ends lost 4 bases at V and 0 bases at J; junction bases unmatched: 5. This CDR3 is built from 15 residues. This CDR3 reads CASSPTGGLNTEAFF. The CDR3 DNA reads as TGTGCCAGCAGCCCCACAGGGGGGCTGAACACTGAAGCTTTCTTT. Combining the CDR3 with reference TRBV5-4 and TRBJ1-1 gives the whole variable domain ETGVTQSPTHLIKTRGQQVTLRCSSQSGHNTVSWYQQALGQGPQFIFQYYREEENGRGNFPPRFSGLQFPNYSSELNVNALELDDSALYLCASSPTGGLNTEAFFGQGTRLTVV.

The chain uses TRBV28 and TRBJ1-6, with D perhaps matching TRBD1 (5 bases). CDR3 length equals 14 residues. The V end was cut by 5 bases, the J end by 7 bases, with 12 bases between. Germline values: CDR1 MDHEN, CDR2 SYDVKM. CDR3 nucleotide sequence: TGTGCCAGCAGTGTCGGGGGTCTGAATTCACCCCTCCACTTT. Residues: CASSVGGLNSPLHF.

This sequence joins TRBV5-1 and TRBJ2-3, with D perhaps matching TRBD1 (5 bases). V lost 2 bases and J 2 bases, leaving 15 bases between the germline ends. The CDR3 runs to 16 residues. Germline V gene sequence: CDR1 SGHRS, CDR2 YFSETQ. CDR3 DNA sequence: TGCGCCAGCAGCTTTTCCCCGACAGAGACCACAGATACGCAGTATTTT. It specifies CASSFSPTETTDTQYF.

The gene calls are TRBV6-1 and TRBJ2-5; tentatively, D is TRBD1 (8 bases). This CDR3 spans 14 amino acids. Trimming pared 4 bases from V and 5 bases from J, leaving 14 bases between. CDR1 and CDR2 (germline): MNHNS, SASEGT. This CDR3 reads CASSGRGRGETQYF. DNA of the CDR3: TGTGCCAGCAGTGGCAGGGGGCGGGGGGAGACCCAGTACTTC.

The CDR3 coding sequence is TGTGCCAGCAGTGAAGCTTCCAGGGGAACTGAAGCTTTCTTT. It encodes CASSEASRGTEAFF. This chain joins TRBV6-1 and TRBJ1-1; TRBD1 is a possible D gene (6 bases). This CDR3 is built from 14 residues. Between the trimmed V and J ends, which lost 0 bases and 5 bases, there was a span of 10 bases. Germline CDR1 is MNHNS and CDR2 is SASEGT.

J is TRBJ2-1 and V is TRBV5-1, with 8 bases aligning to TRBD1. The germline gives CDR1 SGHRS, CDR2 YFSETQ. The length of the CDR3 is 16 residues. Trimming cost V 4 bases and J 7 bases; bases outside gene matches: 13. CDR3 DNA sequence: TGCGCCAGCAGCCGTCGGCCGGGACAGGCGACAAATGAGCAGTTCTTC. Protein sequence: CASSRRPGQATNEQFF.

CDR3 amino acids: CASSFLGGAYFEAFF. The CDR3 nucleotides read TGCGCCAGCAGTTTCCTAGGTGGGGCTTACTTTGAAGCTTTCTTT. This chain joins TRBV5-1 and TRBJ1-1; the D gene is possibly TRBD1 (5 bases). The CDR3 has 15 residues. Germline V CDR1 and CDR2: SGHRS, YFSETQ. V dropped 5 bases and J dropped 7 bases, with 21 bases sitting between them.

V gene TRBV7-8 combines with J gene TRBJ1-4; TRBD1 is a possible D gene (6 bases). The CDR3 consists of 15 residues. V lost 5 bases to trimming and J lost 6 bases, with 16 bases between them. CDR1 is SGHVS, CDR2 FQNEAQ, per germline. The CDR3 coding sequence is TGTGCCAGCAGCACTTGGACAGAGGCGCATGAAAAACTGTTTTTT. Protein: CASSTWTEAHEKLFF.

CDR3 coding DNA: TGTGCCAGCAGTCACTTAACAGGATCCTACGAGCAGTACTTC. Amino acid sequence: CASSHLTGSYEQYF. The chain joins TRBV4-2 to TRBJ2-7; possible D gene TRBD1, 5 bases. CDR3 length equals 14 residues. Germline values: CDR1 LGHNA, CDR2 YNFKEQ. V was cut by 6 bases and J by 1 base, with 13 bases left in between.

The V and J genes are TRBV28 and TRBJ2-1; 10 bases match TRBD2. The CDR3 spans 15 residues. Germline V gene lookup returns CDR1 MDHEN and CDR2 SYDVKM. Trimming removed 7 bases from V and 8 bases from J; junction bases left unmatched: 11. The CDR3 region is CASITGSSGSYEQFF. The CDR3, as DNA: TGTGCCAGCATTACGGGGTCTAGCGGGAGTTATGAGCAGTTCTTC.

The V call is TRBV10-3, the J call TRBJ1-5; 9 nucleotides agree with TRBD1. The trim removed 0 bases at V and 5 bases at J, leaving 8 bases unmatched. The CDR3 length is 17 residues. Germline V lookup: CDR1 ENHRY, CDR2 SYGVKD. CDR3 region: CAISESRGQGGDQPQHF. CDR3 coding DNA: TGTGCCATCAGTGAGTCGAGGGGACAGGGTGGCGATCAGCCCCAGCATTTT.

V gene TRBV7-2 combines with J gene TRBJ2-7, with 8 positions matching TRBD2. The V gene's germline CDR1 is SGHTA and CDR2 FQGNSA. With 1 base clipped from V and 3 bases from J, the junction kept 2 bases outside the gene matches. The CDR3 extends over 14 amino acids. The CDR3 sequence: CASSLVAGGYEQYF. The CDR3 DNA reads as TGTGCCAGCAGCTTAGTCGCGGGAGGCTACGAGCAGTACTTC.

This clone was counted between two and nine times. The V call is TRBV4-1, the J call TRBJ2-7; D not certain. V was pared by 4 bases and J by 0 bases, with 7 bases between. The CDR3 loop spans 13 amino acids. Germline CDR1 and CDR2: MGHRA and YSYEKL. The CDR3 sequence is CASSPPSSYEQYF. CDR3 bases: TGCGCCAGCAGCCCCCCCAGCTCCTACGAGCAGTACTTC.

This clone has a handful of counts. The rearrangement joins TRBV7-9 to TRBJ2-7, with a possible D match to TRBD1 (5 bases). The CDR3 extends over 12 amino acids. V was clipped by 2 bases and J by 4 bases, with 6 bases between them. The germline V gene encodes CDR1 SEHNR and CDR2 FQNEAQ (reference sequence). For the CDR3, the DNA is TGTGCCAGCAGCTTACAGGGTTACGAGCAGTACTTC. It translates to CASSLQGYEQYF.

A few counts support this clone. This chain's CDR3 is CASGSARGYEQYF. CDR3 in DNA: TGCGCCAGCGGTAGCGCCAGGGGCTACGAGCAGTACTTC. This chain connects TRBV5-1 to TRBJ2-7, with a tentative D call TRBD1 (6 bases). V lost 7 bases and J 3 bases, leaving 14 bases between the germline ends. Germline CDR1 is SGHRS and CDR2 is YFSETQ. The CDR3 consists of 13 residues.

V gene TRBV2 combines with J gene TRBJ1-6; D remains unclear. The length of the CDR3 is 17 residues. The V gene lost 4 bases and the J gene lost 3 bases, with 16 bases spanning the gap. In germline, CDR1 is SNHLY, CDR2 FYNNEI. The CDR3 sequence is CASSVATMQVYNSPLHF. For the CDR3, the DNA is TGTGCCAGCAGTGTAGCGACTATGCAAGTCTATAATTCACCCCTCCACTTT.

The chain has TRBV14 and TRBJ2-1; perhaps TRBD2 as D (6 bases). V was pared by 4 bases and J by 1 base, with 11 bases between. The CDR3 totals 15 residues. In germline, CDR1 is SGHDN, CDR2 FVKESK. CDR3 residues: CASSLGTVSYNEQFF. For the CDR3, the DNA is TGTGCCAGCAGCCTAGGGACTGTGTCCTACAATGAGCAGTTCTTC.